These T cell receptor beta chains were read from a single sample in a study of OX40 agonist ivuxolimab in advanced cancers. Here immunoSEQ multiplex PCR was the method, and the copy in TCRdb shows in-frame clones only, minus some. The table includes 50,000 to 70,000 clones, roughly 84% detected once. Material: CD4+ or CD8+ T cells sorted from blood, obtained in a trial of the OX40 agonist ivuxolimab. These TCRs come from an adult with an advanced solid tumor such as melanoma, head and neck, liver or kidney cancer. Each CDR3 is given with its conserved first and last residue. Fields, in order: D gene, J gene, V gene, clone size, CDR3 protein, CDR3 DNA. The D gene is left open where the match is weak. Only some rows state a clone size, as once, few, many or a class for expanded clones.

-,TRBJ1-1,TRBV7-9,-,CASLGQRTTEAFF,TGTGCCAGCTTAGGACAACGAACGACTGAAGCTTTCTTT
TRBD1,TRBJ2-7,TRBV30,few,CAWSLGQGVDKQYF,TGTGCCTGGTCTTTAGGACAGGGGGTCGATAAGCAGTACTTC
-,TRBJ1-1,TRBV28,-,CASSSITDRIGTEAFF,TGTGCCAGCAGTTCTATTACAGACAGGATTGGCACTGAAGCTTTCTTT
-,TRBJ2-1,TRBV6-6,-,CASSYTETPTRQFF,TGTGCCAGCAGTTACACCGAGACCCCGACAAGGCAGTTCTTC
-,TRBJ1-2,TRBV15,-,CATSKLGGDGYTF,TGTGCCACCAGCAAATTGGGTGGGGATGGCTACACCTTC
TRBD1,TRBJ1-2,TRBV18,-,CASSLLQGASFDGYTF,TGTGCCAGCTCACTGTTACAGGGGGCCTCATTTGATGGCTACACCTTC
-,TRBJ2-7,TRBV5-8,-,CASSPWTVPSYEQYF,TGTGCCAGCAGCCCATGGACAGTTCCCTCCTACGAGCAGTACTTC
TRBD1,TRBJ1-5,TRBV30,-,CAWRTGNQPQHF,TGTGCCTGGAGGACAGGGAATCAGCCCCAGCATTTT
-,TRBJ2-2,TRBV19,once,CASSIGLGNTGELFF,TGTGCCAGTAGTATAGGGTTAGGAAACACCGGGGAGCTGTTTTTT
-,TRBJ1-4,TRBV4-2,-,CASSQSLGRDGEKLFF,TGTGCCAGCAGCCAATCTCTAGGGAGAGACGGTGAAAAACTGTTTTTT
-,TRBJ2-2,TRBV7-6,-,CASSRGGGVNTGELFF,TGTGCCAGCAGCCGGGGAGGGGGCGTGAACACCGGGGAGCTGTTTTTT
-,TRBJ1-2,TRBV5-4,-,CASSLRPDYGYTF,TGTGCCAGCAGCTTGCGGCCGGATTATGGCTACACCTTC
TRBD1,TRBJ2-5,TRBV28,few,CASSLTGGSGETQYF,TGTGCCAGCAGTTTAACAGGGGGGTCAGGCGAGACCCAGTACTTC
-,TRBJ2-1,TRBV7-2,-,CASSSRQYNEQFF,TGTGCCAGCAGCTCTCGACAGTACAATGAGCAGTTCTTC
-,TRBJ1-2,TRBV30,-,CAWSPQGGRNYGYTF,TGTGCCTGGAGCCCCCAAGGAGGACGAAACTATGGCTACACCTTC
-,TRBJ2-6,TRBV6-6,medium-sized,CASSPAAGANVLTF,TGTGCCAGCAGTCCAGCGGCTGGGGCCAACGTCCTGACTTTC
-,TRBJ2-5,TRBV9,once,CASSAQETQYF,TGTGCCAGCAGCGCTCAAGAGACCCAGTACTTC
-,TRBJ2-2,TRBV5-4,-,CASSLYEGANTGELFF,TGTGCCAGCAGCTTGTATGAGGGGGCGAACACCGGGGAGCTGTTTTTT
TRBD2,TRBJ2-7,TRBV2,-,CASKQAGGYEQYF,TGTGCCAGCAAACAGGCGGGAGGGTACGAGCAGTACTTC
TRBD1,TRBJ1-2,TRBV7-2,-,CASSYQPTGDYGYTF,TGTGCCAGCAGCTACCAACCGACAGGGGACTATGGCTACACCTTC
-,TRBJ2-2,TRBV19,-,CASRVVTGELFF,TGTGCCAGTAGGGTAGTCACCGGGGAGCTGTTTTTT
-,TRBJ1-1,TRBV18,-,CASSPDLGAFF,TGTGCCAGCTCACCTGACCTGGGAGCTTTCTTT
-,TRBJ1-5,TRBV7-9,-,CASSLQTRGRRDQPQHF,TGTGCCAGCAGCCTACAGACGAGGGGCAGGCGGGATCAGCCCCAGCATTTT
TRBD1,TRBJ2-5,TRBV5-6,-,CASSSRTGGETQYF,TGTGCCAGCAGCTCGAGGACAGGAGGAGAGACCCAGTACTTC
-,TRBJ1-6,TRBV4-2,once,CASSQEGPGNSPLHF,TGTGCCAGCAGCCAGGAGGGCCCAGGTAATTCACCCCTCCACTTT
-,TRBJ2-2,TRBV29-1,-,CSVNEGSNTGELFF,TGCAGCGTCAACGAGGGCTCGAACACCGGGGAGCTGTTTTTT
-,TRBJ2-7,TRBV28,-,CASSFPGADYEQYF,TGTGCCAGCAGTTTCCCGGGAGCTGACTACGAGCAGTACTTC
-,TRBJ1-3,TRBV10-3,-,CAIKGTANSGNTIYF,TGTGCCATCAAAGGAACGGCGAACTCTGGAAACACCATATATTTT
TRBD1,TRBJ1-1,TRBV4-2,-,CASSPRDRDNTEAFF,TGTGCCAGCAGCCCCCGGGACAGGGATAACACTGAAGCTTTCTTT
TRBD1,TRBJ1-6,TRBV6-6,-,CASRTGTGNPPLHF,TGTGCCAGCAGAACCGGGACAGGGAATCCACCCCTCCACTTT
-,TRBJ2-7,TRBV6-5,-,CASSYSGGSYEQYF,TGTGCCAGCAGTTACTCAGGGGGCTCCTACGAGCAGTACTTC
TRBD2,TRBJ2-1,TRBV7-2,-,CASSLGRAVPNEQFF,TGTGCCAGCAGCTTGGGGAGGGCCGTGCCAAATGAGCAGTTCTTC
-,TRBJ1-3,TRBV29-1,-,CSVGNRRDSGNTIYF,TGCAGCGTAGGCAACAGGCGCGACTCTGGAAACACCATATATTTT
TRBD1,TRBJ1-1,TRBV5-1,-,CASSRTTGGNTEAFF,TGCGCCAGCAGCCGGACGACAGGGGGGAACACTGAAGCTTTCTTT
TRBD1,TRBJ1-1,TRBV7-6,-,CASSALRGGTEAFF,TGTGCCAGCAGCGCCCTCAGGGGGGGGACTGAAGCTTTCTTT
-,TRBJ1-2,TRBV4-2,-,CASSQDRGGGKDGYTF,TGTGCCAGCAGCCAAGATCGGGGGGGAGGGAAGGATGGCTACACCTTC